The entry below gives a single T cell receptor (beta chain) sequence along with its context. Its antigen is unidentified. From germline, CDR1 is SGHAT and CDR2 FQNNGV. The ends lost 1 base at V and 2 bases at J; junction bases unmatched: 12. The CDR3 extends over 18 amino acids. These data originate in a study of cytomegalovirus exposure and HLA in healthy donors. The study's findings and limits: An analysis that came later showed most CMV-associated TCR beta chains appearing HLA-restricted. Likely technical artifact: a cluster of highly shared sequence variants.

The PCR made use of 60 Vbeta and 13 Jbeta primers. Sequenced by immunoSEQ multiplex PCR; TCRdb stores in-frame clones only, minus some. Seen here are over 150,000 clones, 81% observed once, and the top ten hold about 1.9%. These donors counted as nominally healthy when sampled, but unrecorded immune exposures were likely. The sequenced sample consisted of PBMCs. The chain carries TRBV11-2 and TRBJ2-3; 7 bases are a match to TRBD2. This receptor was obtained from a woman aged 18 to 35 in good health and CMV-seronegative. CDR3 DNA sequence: TGTGCCAGCAGCTTAGTATTTTTTGCGGGGGAAACCACAGATACGCAGTATTTT. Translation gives CASSLVFFAGETTDTQYF.